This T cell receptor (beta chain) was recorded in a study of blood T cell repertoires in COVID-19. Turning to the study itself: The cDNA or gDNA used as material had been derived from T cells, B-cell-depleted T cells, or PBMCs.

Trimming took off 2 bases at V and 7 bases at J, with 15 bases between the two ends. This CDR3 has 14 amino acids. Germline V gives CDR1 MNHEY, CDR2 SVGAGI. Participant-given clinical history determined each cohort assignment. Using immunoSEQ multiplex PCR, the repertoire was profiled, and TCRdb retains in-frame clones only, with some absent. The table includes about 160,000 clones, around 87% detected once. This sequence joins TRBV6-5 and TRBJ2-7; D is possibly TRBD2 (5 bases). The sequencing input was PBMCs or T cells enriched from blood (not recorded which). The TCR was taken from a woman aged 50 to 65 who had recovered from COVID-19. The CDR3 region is CASSYVGYRGEQYF. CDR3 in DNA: TGTGCCAGCAGTTACGTGGGGTACCGAGGGGAGCAGTACTTC.